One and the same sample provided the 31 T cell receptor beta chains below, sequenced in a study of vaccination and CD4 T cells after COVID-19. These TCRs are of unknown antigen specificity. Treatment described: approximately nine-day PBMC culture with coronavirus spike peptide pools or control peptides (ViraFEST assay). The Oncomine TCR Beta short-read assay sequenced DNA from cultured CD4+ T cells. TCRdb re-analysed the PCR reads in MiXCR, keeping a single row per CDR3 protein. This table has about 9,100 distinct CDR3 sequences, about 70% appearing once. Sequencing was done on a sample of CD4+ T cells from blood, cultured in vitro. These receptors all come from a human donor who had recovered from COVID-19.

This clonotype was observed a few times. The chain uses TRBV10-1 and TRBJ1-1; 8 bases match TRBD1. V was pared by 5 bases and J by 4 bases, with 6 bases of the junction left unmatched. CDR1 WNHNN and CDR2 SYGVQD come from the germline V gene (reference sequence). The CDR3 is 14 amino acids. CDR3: CASSLDRGGTEAFF. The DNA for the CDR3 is TGCGCCAGCAGTTTAGACAGGGGAGGCACTGAAGCTTTCTTT.

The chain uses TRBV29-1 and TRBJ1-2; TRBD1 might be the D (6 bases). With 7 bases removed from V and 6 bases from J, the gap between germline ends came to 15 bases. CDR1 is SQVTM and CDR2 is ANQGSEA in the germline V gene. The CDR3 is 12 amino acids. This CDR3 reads CSATQGGDGYTF. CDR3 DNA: TGCAGCGCAACACAGGGAGGCGATGGCTACACCTTC.

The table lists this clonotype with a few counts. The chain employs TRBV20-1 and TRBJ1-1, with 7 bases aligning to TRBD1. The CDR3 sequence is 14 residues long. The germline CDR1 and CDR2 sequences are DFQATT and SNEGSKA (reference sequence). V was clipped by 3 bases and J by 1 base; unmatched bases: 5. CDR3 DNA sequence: TGCAGTGCTAGTAATCGACAGGGGAACACTGAAGCTTTCTTT. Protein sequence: CSASNRQGNTEAFF.

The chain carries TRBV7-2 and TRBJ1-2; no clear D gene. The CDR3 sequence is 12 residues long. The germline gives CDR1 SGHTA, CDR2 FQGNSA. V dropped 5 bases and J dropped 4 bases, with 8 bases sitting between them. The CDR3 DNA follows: TGTGCCAGCAGCCGGCTGCCCTATGGCTACACCTTC. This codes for CASSRLPYGYTF.

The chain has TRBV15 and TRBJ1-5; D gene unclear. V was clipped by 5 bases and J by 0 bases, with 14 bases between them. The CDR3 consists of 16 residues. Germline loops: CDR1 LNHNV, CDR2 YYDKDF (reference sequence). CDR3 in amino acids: CATSSGSRYSNQPQHF. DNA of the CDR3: TGTGCCACCAGCTCCGGATCCCGCTATAGCAATCAGCCCCAGCATTTT.

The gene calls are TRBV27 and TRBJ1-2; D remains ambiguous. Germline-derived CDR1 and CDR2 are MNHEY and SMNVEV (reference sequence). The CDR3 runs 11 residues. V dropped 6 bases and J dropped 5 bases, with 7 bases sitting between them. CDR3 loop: CASRADYGYTF. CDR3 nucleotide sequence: TGTGCCAGCAGGGCCGATTATGGCTACACCTTC.

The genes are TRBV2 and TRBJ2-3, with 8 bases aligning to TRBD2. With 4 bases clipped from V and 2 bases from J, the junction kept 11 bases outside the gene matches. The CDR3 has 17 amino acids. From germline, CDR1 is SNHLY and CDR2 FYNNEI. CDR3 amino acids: CASSVPSGGTYTDTQYF. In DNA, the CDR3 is TGTGCCAGCAGTGTGCCCAGCGGGGGCACATACACAGATACGCAGTATTTT.

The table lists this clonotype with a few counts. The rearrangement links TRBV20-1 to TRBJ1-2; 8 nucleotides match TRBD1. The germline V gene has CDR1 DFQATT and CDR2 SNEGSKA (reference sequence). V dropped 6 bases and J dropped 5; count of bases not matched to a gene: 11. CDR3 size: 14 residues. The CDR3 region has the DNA TGCAGTGCCGGAAGCGACAGGGGCGGATATGGCTACACCTTC. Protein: CSAGSDRGGYGYTF.

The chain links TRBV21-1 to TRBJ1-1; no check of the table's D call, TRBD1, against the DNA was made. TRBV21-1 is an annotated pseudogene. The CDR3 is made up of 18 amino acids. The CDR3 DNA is TGTGCCAGCAGCAAAGGGTCGTCTTTCGACATCTGGGGGACTGAAGCTTTCTTT. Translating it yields CASSKGSSFDIWGTEAFF.

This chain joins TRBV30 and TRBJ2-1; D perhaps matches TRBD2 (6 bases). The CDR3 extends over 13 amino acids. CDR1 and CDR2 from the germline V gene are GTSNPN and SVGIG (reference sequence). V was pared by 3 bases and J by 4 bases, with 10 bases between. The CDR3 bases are TGTGCCTGGAGGGCTAGCGTATACAATGAGCAGTTCTTC. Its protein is CAWRASVYNEQFF.

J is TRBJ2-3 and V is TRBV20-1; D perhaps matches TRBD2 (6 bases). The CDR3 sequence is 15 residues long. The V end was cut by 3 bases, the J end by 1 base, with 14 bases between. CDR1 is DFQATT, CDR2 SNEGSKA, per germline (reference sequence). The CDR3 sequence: CSARGLAWGTDTQYF. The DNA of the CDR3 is TGCAGTGCTAGGGGACTCGCATGGGGCACAGATACGCAGTATTTT.

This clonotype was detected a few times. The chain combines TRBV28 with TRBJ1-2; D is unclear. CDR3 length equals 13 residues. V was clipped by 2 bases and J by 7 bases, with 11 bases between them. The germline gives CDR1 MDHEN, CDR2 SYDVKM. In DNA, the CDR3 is TGTGCCAGCAGTTTAACCGGGGTTTCTGGCTACACCTTC. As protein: CASSLTGVSGYTF.

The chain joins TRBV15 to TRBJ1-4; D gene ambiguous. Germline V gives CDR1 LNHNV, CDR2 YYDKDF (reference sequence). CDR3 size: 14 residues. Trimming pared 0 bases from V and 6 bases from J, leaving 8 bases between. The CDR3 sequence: CATSRDFGYEKLFF. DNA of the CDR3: TGTGCCACCAGCAGAGATTTCGGCTATGAAAAACTGTTTTTT.

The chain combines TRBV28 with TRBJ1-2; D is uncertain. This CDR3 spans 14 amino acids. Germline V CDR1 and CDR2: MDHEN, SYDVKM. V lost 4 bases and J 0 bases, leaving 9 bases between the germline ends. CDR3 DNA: TGTGCCAGCAGTTATGGCAGCTCTAACTATGGCTACACCTTC. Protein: CASSYGSSNYGYTF.

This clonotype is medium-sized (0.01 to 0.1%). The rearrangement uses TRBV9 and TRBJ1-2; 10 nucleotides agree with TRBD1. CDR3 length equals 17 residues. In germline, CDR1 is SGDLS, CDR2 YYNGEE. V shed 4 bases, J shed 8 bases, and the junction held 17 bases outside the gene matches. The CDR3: CASSPEGHDRGQRGYTF. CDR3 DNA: TGTGCCAGCAGCCCCGAGGGACACGACAGGGGGCAGAGAGGCTACACCTTC. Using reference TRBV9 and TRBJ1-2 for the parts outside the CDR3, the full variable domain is DSGVTQTPKHLITATGQRVTLRCSPRSGDLSVYWYQQSLDQGLQFLIQYYNGEERAKGNILERFSAQQFPDLHSELNLSSLELGDSALYFCASSPEGHDRGQRGYTFGSGTRLTVV.

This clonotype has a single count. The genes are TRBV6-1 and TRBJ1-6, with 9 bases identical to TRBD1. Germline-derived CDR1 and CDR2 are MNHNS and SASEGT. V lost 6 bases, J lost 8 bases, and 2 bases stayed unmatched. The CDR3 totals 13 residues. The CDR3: CASRGQGYSPLHF. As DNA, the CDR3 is TGTGCCAGCAGAGGACAGGGGTATTCACCCCTCCACTTT.

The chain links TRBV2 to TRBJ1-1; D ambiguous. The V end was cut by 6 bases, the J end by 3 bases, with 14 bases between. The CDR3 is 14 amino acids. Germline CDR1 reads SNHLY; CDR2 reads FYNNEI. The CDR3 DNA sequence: TGTGCCAGCAGGCGAAGCCGGGAGCACACTGAAGCTTTCTTT. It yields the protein CASRRSREHTEAFF.

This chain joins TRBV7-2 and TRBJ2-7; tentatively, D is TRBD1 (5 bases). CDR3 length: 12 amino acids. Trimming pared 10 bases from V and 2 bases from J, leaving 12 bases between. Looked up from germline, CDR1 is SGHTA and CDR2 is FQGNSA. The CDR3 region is CATSEQAYEQYF. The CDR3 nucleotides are TGTGCCACCTCCGAACAGGCCTACGAGCAGTACTTC.

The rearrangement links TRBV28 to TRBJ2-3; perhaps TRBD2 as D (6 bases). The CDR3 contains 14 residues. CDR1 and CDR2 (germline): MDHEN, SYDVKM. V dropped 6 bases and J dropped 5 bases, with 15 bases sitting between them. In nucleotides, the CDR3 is TGTGCCAGCAGATCGGGATGGGGGGAAGATACGCAGTATTTT. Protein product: CASRSGWGEDTQYF.

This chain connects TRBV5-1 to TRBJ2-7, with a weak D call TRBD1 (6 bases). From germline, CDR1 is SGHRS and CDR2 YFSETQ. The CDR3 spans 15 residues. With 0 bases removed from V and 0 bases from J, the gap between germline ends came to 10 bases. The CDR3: CASSLAGTNSYEQYF. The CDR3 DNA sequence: TGCGCCAGCAGCTTGGCTGGGACAAACTCCTACGAGCAGTACTTC.

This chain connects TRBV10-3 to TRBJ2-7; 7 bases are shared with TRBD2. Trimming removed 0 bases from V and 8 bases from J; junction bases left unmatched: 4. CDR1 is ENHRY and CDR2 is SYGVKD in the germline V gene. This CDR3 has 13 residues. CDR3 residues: CAISESGGGKQYF. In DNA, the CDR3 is TGTGCCATCAGTGAGTCGGGCGGGGGAAAGCAGTACTTC.

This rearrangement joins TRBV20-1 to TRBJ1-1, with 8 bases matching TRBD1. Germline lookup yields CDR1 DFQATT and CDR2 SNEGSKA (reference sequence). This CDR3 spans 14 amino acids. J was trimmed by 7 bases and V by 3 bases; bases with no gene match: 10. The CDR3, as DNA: TGCAGTGCTAGCCAGGGGGCGGCCCTACTTGAAGCTTTCTTT. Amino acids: CSASQGAALLEAFF.

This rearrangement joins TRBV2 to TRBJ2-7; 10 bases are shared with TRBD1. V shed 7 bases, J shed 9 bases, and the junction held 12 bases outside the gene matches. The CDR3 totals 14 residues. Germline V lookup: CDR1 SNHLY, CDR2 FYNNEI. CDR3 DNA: TGTGCCAGCACCTACCGGGACAGGGGCCAAACGCAGTACTTC. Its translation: CASTYRDRGQTQYF.

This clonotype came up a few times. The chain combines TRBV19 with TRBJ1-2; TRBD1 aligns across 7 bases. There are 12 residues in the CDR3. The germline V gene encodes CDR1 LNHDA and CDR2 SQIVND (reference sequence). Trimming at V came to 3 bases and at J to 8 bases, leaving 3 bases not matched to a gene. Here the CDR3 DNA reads TGTGCCAGTAGTATTAGGGGGCTCGGCTACACCTTC. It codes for CASSIRGLGYTF. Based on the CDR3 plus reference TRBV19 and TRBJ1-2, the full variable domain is DGGITQSPKYLFRKEGQNVTLSCEQNLNHDAMYWYRQDPGQGLRLIYYSQIVNDFQKGDIAEGYSVSREKKESFPLTVTSAQKNPTAFYLCASSIRGLGYTFGSGTRLTVV.

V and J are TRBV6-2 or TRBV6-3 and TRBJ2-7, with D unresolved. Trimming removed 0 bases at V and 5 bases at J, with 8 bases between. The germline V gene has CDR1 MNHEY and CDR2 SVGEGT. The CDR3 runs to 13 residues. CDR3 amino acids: CASSYSNGNEQYF. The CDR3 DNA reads TGTGCCAGCAGTTACTCGAACGGTAACGAGCAGTACTTC.

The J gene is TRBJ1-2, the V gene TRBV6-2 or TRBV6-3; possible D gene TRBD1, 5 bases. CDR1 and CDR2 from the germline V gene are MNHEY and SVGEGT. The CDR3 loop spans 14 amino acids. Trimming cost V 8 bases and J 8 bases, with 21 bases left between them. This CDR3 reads CASGPHSDKRGYTF. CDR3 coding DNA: TGTGCCAGCGGACCTCATTCGGACAAGAGAGGCTACACCTTC.

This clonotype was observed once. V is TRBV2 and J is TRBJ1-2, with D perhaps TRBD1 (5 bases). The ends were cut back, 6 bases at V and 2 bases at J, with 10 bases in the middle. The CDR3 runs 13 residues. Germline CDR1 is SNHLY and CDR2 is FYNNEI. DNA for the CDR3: TGTGCCAGCAGAATGGGACCGAACTATGGCTACACCTTC. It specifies CASRMGPNYGYTF.

CDR3 loop: CASSLDRGYVSTEAFF. DNA for the CDR3: TGTGCCAGCAGTTTAGACAGGGGATACGTGAGCACTGAAGCTTTCTTT. V is TRBV27 and J is TRBJ1-1; 8 bases are shared with TRBD1. The CDR3 has 16 residues. Trimming at V came to 2 bases and at J to 4 bases, leaving 9 bases not matched to a gene. Germline V lookup: CDR1 MNHEY, CDR2 SMNVEV (reference sequence).

The CDR3 nucleotides read TGTGCCAGCAGTTTATACCTGGTGACTGAAGCTTTCTTT. Amino acids: CASSLYLVTEAFF. The V call is TRBV27, the J call TRBJ1-1; no clear D gene. The V gene's germline CDR1 is MNHEY and CDR2 SMNVEV (reference sequence). V lost 1 base, J lost 5 bases, and 8 bases lay in between. This CDR3 is built from 13 residues.

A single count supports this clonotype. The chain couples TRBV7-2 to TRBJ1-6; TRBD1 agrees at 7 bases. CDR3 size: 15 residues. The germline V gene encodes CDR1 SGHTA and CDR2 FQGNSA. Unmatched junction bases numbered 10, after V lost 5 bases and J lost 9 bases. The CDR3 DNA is TGTGCCAGCAGCCCAACGACAGGGTTGGGTTCACCCCTCCACTTT. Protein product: CASSPTTGLGSPLHF.

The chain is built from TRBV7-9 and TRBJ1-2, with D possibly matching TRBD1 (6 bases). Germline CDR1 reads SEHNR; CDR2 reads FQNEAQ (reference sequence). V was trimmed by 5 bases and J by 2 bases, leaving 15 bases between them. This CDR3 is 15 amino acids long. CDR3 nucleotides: TGTGCCAGCAGCCAAAATATTAGGGGGAACTATGGCTACACCTTC. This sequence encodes CASSQNIRGNYGYTF.